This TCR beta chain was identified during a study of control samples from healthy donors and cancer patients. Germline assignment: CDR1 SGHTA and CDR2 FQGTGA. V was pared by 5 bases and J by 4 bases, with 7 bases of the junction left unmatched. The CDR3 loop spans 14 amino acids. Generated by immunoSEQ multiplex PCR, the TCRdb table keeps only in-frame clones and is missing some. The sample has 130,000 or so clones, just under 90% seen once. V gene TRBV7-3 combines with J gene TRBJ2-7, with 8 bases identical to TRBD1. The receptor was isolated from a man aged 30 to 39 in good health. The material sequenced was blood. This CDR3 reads CASSPGQGAYEQYF. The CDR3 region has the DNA TGTGCCAGCAGCCCCGGACAGGGAGCTTACGAGCAGTACTTC.